This T cell receptor beta chain is from a study of T cells in Graves' hyperthyroidism and ophthalmopathy. The germline V gene encodes CDR1 SGHNT and CDR2 YENEEA. The CDR3 runs 17 residues. The junction had 8 bases not matched to a gene; V was cut back by 1 base and J by 7 bases. TCR beta CDR3 sequences were amplified from RNA transcripts. A first-round RT-PCR of the TCR CDR3 used the HTBI primer set. TCRdb reprocessed the multiplex PCR reads via MiXCR and lists one record per CDR3 protein. The table includes approximately 600,000 distinct CDR3 sequences, about 14% detected once. The rearrangement joins TRBV11-3 to TRBJ2-1; TRBD2 agrees at 12 bases. This TCR came from a woman younger than 30 with Graves' ophthalmopathy. The sequenced material came from blood. This CDR3 reads CASSLGGRTSGINEQFF. The CDR3 bases are TGTGCCAGCAGCTTAGGAGGTCGGACTAGCGGGATTAATGAGCAGTTCTTC.